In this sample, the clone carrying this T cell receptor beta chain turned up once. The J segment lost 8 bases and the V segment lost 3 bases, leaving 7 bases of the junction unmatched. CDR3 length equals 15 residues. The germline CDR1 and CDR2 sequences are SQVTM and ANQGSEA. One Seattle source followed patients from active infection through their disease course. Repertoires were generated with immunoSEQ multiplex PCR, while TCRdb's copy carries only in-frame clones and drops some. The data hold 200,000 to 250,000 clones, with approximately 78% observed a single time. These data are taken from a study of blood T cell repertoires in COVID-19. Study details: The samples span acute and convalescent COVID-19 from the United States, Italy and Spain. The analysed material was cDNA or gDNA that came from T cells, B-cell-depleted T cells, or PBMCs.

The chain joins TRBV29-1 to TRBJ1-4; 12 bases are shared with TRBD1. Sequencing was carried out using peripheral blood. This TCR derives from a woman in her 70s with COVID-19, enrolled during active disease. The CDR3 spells CSVDGTGGGSEKLFF. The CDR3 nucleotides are TGCAGCGTTGATGGGACAGGGGGCGGTTCGGAAAAACTGTTTTTT.